Shown below are 22 T cell receptor beta chains from a single sample sequenced in a study of cytomegalovirus exposure and HLA in healthy donors. The PCR was carried out with 60 Vbeta primers and 13 Jbeta primers. Sequencing was performed with immunoSEQ multiplex PCR; in TCRdb, only in-frame clones are kept and a portion is missing. The sample contains roughly 190,000 clones, 82% of which appear only once. The sample taken for sequencing was PBMCs. These receptors all stem from a young woman in good health and CMV-seronegative.

This clone has a single count. The genes are TRBV7-6 and TRBJ2-3, with 8 bases that match TRBD1. Germline V gives CDR1 SGHVS, CDR2 FNYEAQ. J gave up 1 base and V 7 bases, and 4 bases lay outside the gene matches. CDR3 length: 14 residues. The CDR3 DNA is TGTGCCAGCACCGTGGGACAGGGCACAGATACGCAGTATTTT. Translating gives CASTVGQGTDTQYF.

This chain connects TRBV11-1 to TRBJ2-2, with TRBD2 as a possible D gene (6 bases). The CDR3 has 17 amino acids. Germline-derived CDR1 and CDR2 are SGHAT and FQDESV (reference sequence). Trimming took 1 base from V and 3 from J, leaving 15 bases between them. CDR3 coding DNA: TGTGCCAGCAGCTTAGGGTGGAGGGAGTGGGACACCGGGGAGCTGTTTTTT. It codes for CASSLGWREWDTGELFF.

This sequence joins TRBV7-2 and TRBJ1-6; D gene ambiguous. CDR1 and CDR2 from the germline V gene are SGHTA and FQGNSA. This CDR3 is 12 amino acids long. The V gene lost 3 bases and the J gene lost 7 bases, with 4 bases spanning the gap. The DNA for the CDR3 is TGTGCCAGCAGCTTCCGGAATTCACCCCTCCACTTT. It is translated as CASSFRNSPLHF.

The chain couples TRBV18 to TRBJ2-3; D is unclear. With 1 base removed from V and 4 bases from J, the gap between germline ends came to 9 bases. Germline V CDR1 and CDR2: KGHSH, LQKENI. The CDR3 totals 14 residues. Here the CDR3 reads CASSPLTNPDTQYF. In nucleotides, the CDR3 is TGTGCCAGCTCACCACTAACAAATCCAGATACGCAGTATTTT.

This chain links TRBV27 with TRBJ2-7; 7 nucleotides align to TRBD2. The germline gives CDR1 MNHEY, CDR2 SMNVEV (reference sequence). Trimming cost V 5 bases and J 2 bases; bases outside gene matches: 9. This CDR3 has 15 amino acids. The CDR3 loop is CASSALLGGAYEQYF. CDR3 bases: TGTGCCAGCAGTGCCCTATTGGGGGGGGCCTACGAGCAGTACTTC.

The CDR3 region is CASSLARLNTEAFF. For the CDR3, the DNA is TGTGCCAGCAGCTTAGCGCGGTTGAACACTGAAGCTTTCTTT. The chain employs TRBV7-9 and TRBJ1-1; D is uncertain. This CDR3 has 14 residues. Trimming removed 0 bases at V and 0 bases at J, with 5 bases between. Germline values: CDR1 SEHNR, CDR2 FQNEAQ (reference sequence).

The chain uses TRBV5-1 and TRBJ2-5; 7 bases align to TRBD2. The germline gives CDR1 SGHRS, CDR2 YFSETQ. The CDR3 runs 16 residues. Trimming took 3 bases from V and 4 from J; bases not matched to a gene: 12. In nucleotides, the CDR3 is TGCGCCAGCAGCTCGGACCCTAGCGGCAAGGGAGAGACCCAGTACTTC. Its protein product is CASSSDPSGKGETQYF.

This chain connects TRBV5-1 to TRBJ1-1; D is unclear. Germline V gives CDR1 SGHRS, CDR2 YFSETQ. The ends were cut back, 3 bases at V and 4 bases at J, with 10 bases in the middle. The CDR3 contains 13 residues. The CDR3 loop reads CASSWEGATEAFF. CDR3 sequence (DNA): TGCGCCAGCAGCTGGGAGGGTGCCACTGAAGCTTTCTTT.

The chain employs TRBV28 and TRBJ2-5; D possibly corresponds to TRBD2 (5 bases). The CDR3 is 14 amino acids. The germline V and J ends were trimmed by 9 bases and 5 bases, with 19 bases remaining between them. Per the germline V gene, CDR1 is MDHEN and CDR2 is SYDVKM. CDR3 sequence (DNA): TGTGCCAGTGAGGGTGCGGAGGTCTGGGAGACCCAGTACTTC. Translating it yields CASEGAEVWETQYF. The variable domain in full, with the rest retrieved from reference TRBV28 and TRBJ2-5, is DVKVTQSSRYLVKRTGEKVFLECVQDMDHENMFWYRQDPGLGLRLIYFSYDVKMKEKGDIPEGYSVSREKKERFSLILESASTNQTSMYLCASEGAEVWETQYFGPGTRLLVL.

This clone was seen a handful of times. CDR3 in DNA: TGTGCCAGCAGCTCCGGACTAGTCAGTACAGATACGCAGTATTTT. Encoded protein: CASSSGLVSTDTQYF. The chain uses TRBV5-4 and TRBJ2-3; 7 bases line up with TRBD2. V trimming: 3 bases; J trimming: 3 bases; junction bases outside the gene matches: 7. CDR3 length: 15 amino acids. The V gene's germline CDR1 is SGHNT and CDR2 YYREEE (reference sequence).

The CDR3 reads CAWSSLEDQFF. CDR3 DNA: TGTGCCTGGTCGTCTCTGGAGGATCAGTTCTTC. The rearrangement links TRBV30 to TRBJ2-1; D may be TRBD2 (5 bases). CDR3 length: 11 amino acids. V lost 5 bases to trimming and J lost 13 bases, with 15 bases between them. CDR1 is GTSNPN, CDR2 SVGIG, per germline (reference sequence). The variable domain in full, with the rest retrieved from reference TRBV30 and TRBJ2-1, is SQTIHQWPATLVQPVGSPLSLECTVEGTSNPNLYWYRQAAGRGLQLLFYSVGIGQISSEVPQNLSASRPQDRQFILSSKKLLLSDSGFYLCAWSSLEDQFFGPGTRLTVL.

This clone was seen a single time. The chain employs TRBV11-2 and TRBJ2-5, with TRBD2 as a possible D gene (6 bases). Germline assignment: CDR1 SGHAT and CDR2 FQNNGV. The ends were cut back, 4 bases at V and 4 bases at J, with 13 bases in the middle. CDR3 length: 14 residues. This CDR3 reads CASSSPWTIETQYF. The DNA of the CDR3 is TGTGCCAGCAGCTCCCCCTGGACTATAGAGACCCAGTACTTC.

This chain joins TRBV2 and TRBJ1-6, with D possibly matching TRBD1 (5 bases). V lost 1 base, J lost 7 bases, and 14 bases lay in between. The germline CDR1 and CDR2 sequences are SNHLY and FYNNEI. This CDR3 has 16 amino acids. The CDR3 region is CASSEVSSGHNSPLHF. Written as DNA, the CDR3 is TGTGCCAGCAGTGAAGTTAGCTCAGGGCACAATTCACCCCTCCACTTT. Drawing the rest from reference TRBV2 and TRBJ1-6, the complete variable domain is EPEVTQTPSHQVTQMGQEVILRCVPISNHLYFYWYRQILGQKVEFLVSFYNNEISEKSEIFDDQFSVERPDGSNFTLKIRSTKLEDSAMYFCASSEVSSGHNSPLHFGNGTRLTVT.

The chain has TRBV6-1 and TRBJ2-2; 8 bases are shared with TRBD1. The CDR3 is 17 residues long. Germline values: CDR1 MNHNS, CDR2 SASEGT. V lost 2 bases to trimming and J lost 6 bases; unmatched junction nucleotides: 11. The CDR3 DNA reads as TGTGCCAGCAGTGAATGGAACAGGGGGGATTCACCCGGGGAGCTGTTTTTT. Encoded protein: CASSEWNRGDSPGELFF.

The chain links TRBV2 to TRBJ1-4; 7 nucleotides match TRBD1. V was clipped by 9 bases and J by 3 bases; unmatched bases: 4. This CDR3 spans 13 amino acids. CDR1 is SNHLY, CDR2 FYNNEI, per germline. CDR3 sequence: CARRTGPNEKLFF. CDR3 nucleotide sequence: TGTGCCAGGAGGACAGGCCCTAATGAAAAACTGTTTTTT.

The V call is TRBV9, the J call TRBJ2-2; 11 bases map to TRBD2. The V and J ends lost 0 bases and 4 bases, in that order; junction bases with no gene match: 8. This CDR3 region has 18 residues. Per the germline V gene, CDR1 is SGDLS and CDR2 is YYNGEE. This CDR3 is CASSVVSGGVLGTGELFF. CDR3 DNA sequence: TGTGCCAGCAGCGTAGTTAGCGGGGGGGTACTTGGCACCGGGGAGCTGTTTTTT.

This clone occurred once. This rearrangement joins TRBV7-9 to TRBJ2-5; TRBD2 matches 12 bases. This CDR3 contains 14 residues. The germline gives CDR1 SEHNR, CDR2 FQNEAQ (reference sequence). The V gene end was trimmed by 5 bases and the J gene end by 6 bases; junction bases not matched to a gene: 4. The chain's CDR3 is CASSETSGRQTQYF. DNA for the CDR3: TGTGCCAGCAGCGAGACTAGCGGGAGACAGACCCAGTACTTC.

The chain is built from TRBV25-1 and TRBJ1-4, with 8 bases that match TRBD1. Unmatched junction bases numbered 9, after V lost 1 base and J lost 8 bases. The CDR3 runs to 16 residues. Germline V gene sequence: CDR1 MGHDK, CDR2 SYGVNS. CDR3 region: CASSESNRGVGEKLFF. Written as DNA, the CDR3 is TGTGCCAGCAGTGAATCTAACAGGGGGGTAGGCGAAAAACTGTTTTTT.

The CDR3 reads CASSPRPGNSGNTIYF. CDR3 sequence (DNA): TGTGCCAGCTCACCACGTCCAGGCAACTCTGGAAACACCATATATTTT. The chain has TRBV18 and TRBJ1-3, with unresolved D. The V gene lost 1 base and the J gene lost 0 bases, with 10 bases spanning the gap. The length of the CDR3 is 16 residues. CDR1 KGHSH and CDR2 LQKENI come from the germline V gene.

V usage is TRBV10-3 and J usage is TRBJ2-5; TRBD1 matches 7 bases. With V trimmed by 6 bases and J by 4 bases, 8 bases remained unmatched. Germline values: CDR1 ENHRY, CDR2 SYGVKD. The CDR3 spans 14 residues. CDR3 nucleotides: TGTGCCATCAGCGTTACAGGGGAGAGAGAGACCCAGTACTTC. It specifies CAISVTGERETQYF.

V and J are TRBV6-5 and TRBJ2-5; the match to TRBD2 covers 11 bases. Per the germline V gene, CDR1 is MNHEY and CDR2 is SVGAGI. The trim removed 6 bases at V and 13 bases at J, leaving 7 bases unmatched. The CDR3 sequence is 12 residues long. The CDR3 is CASRNKTSGTYF. The CDR3 DNA reads as TGTGCCAGCAGAAATAAGACTAGCGGGACGTACTTC.

This chain connects TRBV27 to TRBJ1-1, with 7 positions matching TRBD1. Germline trimming cut 9 bases from V and 7 bases from J; bases unmatched to any gene: 11. Germline-derived CDR1 and CDR2 are MNHEY and SMNVEV (reference sequence). There are 13 residues in the CDR3. In DNA, the CDR3 is TGTGCCAGTTCTGAGGGGGCCCCTAATGAAGCTTTCTTT. Its translation is CASSEGAPNEAFF.